Listed below are T cell receptor beta chains from one sample, sequenced in a study of T cell responses to AZD1222 COVID-19 vaccine. This table comes from immunoSEQ multiplex PCR, and its TCRdb copy is limited to in-frame clones, with some not included. The table has roughly 170,000 clones, 94% seen once. The input for sequencing was peripheral blood, taken 28 days after the second AZD1222 dose. Receptors were obtained from an adult who received the AZD1222 COVID-19 vaccine. Both conserved end residues are part of each CDR3. A D gene is named only where the DNA matches it firmly. Clone size is not always given. Where it is, it says once, few, many or a class for expanded clones.

>13|TRBJ2-7|TRBV5-1|-|-
TGCGCCAGCAGCTTCGCAGGGGACTACGAGCAGTACTTC
CASSFAGDYEQYF
>15|TRBJ2-3|TRBV6-4|-|-
TGTGCCAGCAGTAAGGACAGACAAAACACAGATACGCAGTATTTT
CASSKDRQNTDTQYF
>16|TRBJ1-5|TRBV19|-|-
TGTGCCAGTAGTACCCGAAGGGTGGTGGGCAATCAGCCCCAGCATTTT
CASSTRRVVGNQPQHF
>14|TRBJ2-6|TRBV19|-|-
TGTGCCAGTAGTTACAGCTCTGGGGCCAACGTCCTGACTTTC
CASSYSSGANVLTF
>16|TRBJ2-3|TRBV28|-|-
TGTGCCAGCACACCCTTGGTCCGGCGGTACACAGATACGCAGTATTTT
CASTPLVRRYTDTQYF
>16|TRBJ2-2|TRBV7-7|-|-
TGTGCTAGCAGCTTACTGGGGGGCAGAGGCACCGGGGAGCTGTTTTTT
CASSLLGGRGTGELFF
>15|TRBJ1-2|TRBV6-5|-|-
TGTGCCAGCAGTTACTCGAGAGTCCCAGCTTATGGCTACACCTTC
CASSYSRVPAYGYTF
>17|TRBJ1-2|TRBV4-3|-|-
TGCGCCAGCAGCCAAGATCTTAGTGGACTGACATACTATGGCTACACCTTC
CASSQDLSGLTYYGYTF
>15|TRBJ1-5|TRBV13|-|TRBD1
TGTGCCAGCAGCTTACAGGGGGGAAACAATCAGCCCCAGCATTTT
CASSLQGGNNQPQHF
>15|TRBJ1-6|TRBV7-2|-|-
TGTGCCAGCAGCTTAGCGCGGCAGAATAATTCACCCCTCCACTTT
CASSLARQNNSPLHF
>16|TRBJ1-1|TRBV18|-|TRBD1
TGTGCCAGCTCGTTTGGGGACAGGGGGCGCGTCACTGAAGCTTTCTTT
CASSFGDRGRVTEAFF
>14|TRBJ1-3|TRBV6-5|-|TRBD1
TGTGCCAGCTCCTCAACAGGGGCAGGAAACACCATATATTTT
CASSSTGAGNTIYF
>14|TRBJ2-7|TRBV27|-|TRBD1
TGTGCCAGCAGTTTCTCGACAGGGGCATACGAGCAGTACTTC
CASSFSTGAYEQYF
>15|TRBJ1-2|TRBV5-1|-|-
TGCGCCAGCAGCTTGGACGAGGGAACCCCCTATGGCTACACCTTC
CASSLDEGTPYGYTF
>16|TRBJ2-3|TRBV5-1|-|-
TGCGCCAGCAGCTTGAGAGGGCTAACCCGGGCAGATACGCAGTATTTT
CASSLRGLTRADTQYF
>16|TRBJ2-6|TRBV4-2|few|TRBD2
TGTGCCAGCAGCCAAGGACTAGCCTCTGGGGCCAACGTCCTGACTTTC
CASSQGLASGANVLTF
>16|TRBJ1-1|TRBV30|-|TRBD1
TGTGCCTGGAGTGTTAGTGATGCAGGGGGTTGGACTGAAGCTTTCTTT
CAWSVSDAGGWTEAFF
>15|TRBJ1-1|TRBV3-1/TRBV3-2|-|TRBD1
TGTGCCAGCAGCCCACGGGACAGGGGGCACACTGAAGCTTTCTTT
CASSPRDRGHTEAFF
>16|TRBJ1-1|TRBV28|-|-
TGTGCCAGCAGCCCTATGGGGGGGACCGGGACCCGGCGAGCTTTCTTT
CASSPMGGTGTRRAFF
>15|TRBJ1-4|TRBV9|-|TRBD1
TGTGCCAGCAGCGGTCTCGGACAGGTTGGAGAAAAACTGTTTTTT
CASSGLGQVGEKLFF
>13|TRBJ2-7|TRBV12-3/TRBV12-4|-|-
TGTGCCAGCGGTGGTACGGGAGTGAGCGAGCAGTACTTC
CASGGTGVSEQYF
>14|TRBJ1-1|TRBV5-1|-|-
TGCGCCAGCAGCTTGGGGGGCACGAACACTGAAGCTTTCTTT
CASSLGGTNTEAFF
>17|TRBJ1-3|TRBV27|few|TRBD1
TGTGCCAGCAGTCTAAAGGGACAGGGGATCTCTGGAAACACCATATATTTT
CASSLKGQGISGNTIYF
>17|TRBJ1-2|TRBV2|-|-
TGTGCCAGCAGTGAAGGACTGACGAGTAACATGCCCGGCCGCTACACCTTC
CASSEGLTSNMPGRYTF
>16|TRBJ1-2|TRBV28|-|-
TGTGCCAGCGCACTAGCTGAGAGGCTAACTAACTATGGCTACACCTTC
CASALAERLTNYGYTF
>13|TRBJ1-4|TRBV7-9|-|-
TGTGCCAGCAGCTTCACCTCTGAGGAAAAACTGTTTTTT
CASSFTSEEKLFF
>13|TRBJ2-7|TRBV18|-|-
TGTGCCAGCTCACCTAGTACTGACTCGGAGCAGTACTTC
CASSPSTDSEQYF
>17|TRBJ1-1|TRBV24-1|-|-
TGTGCCACCAGTGATTTGTTTACAGGGTGGTTTATCGGCGGGGCTTTCTTT
CATSDLFTGWFIGGAFF
>17|TRBJ1-2|TRBV4-1|-|TRBD1
TGCGCCAGCAGCCTCCGGACAGGGGCCCCAAGTCTCAATGGCTACACCTTC
CASSLRTGAPSLNGYTF
>15|TRBJ2-1|TRBV7-3|-|TRBD1
TGTGCCAGCAGCCTCATAGGGACAGGATTCAATGAGCAGTTCTTC
CASSLIGTGFNEQFF
>14|TRBJ2-4|TRBV3-1/TRBV3-2|-|-
TGTGCCAGCAGCCAATTTGCAGGGGTCAACATTCAGTACTTC
CASSQFAGVNIQYF
>16|TRBJ1-2|TRBV15|-|TRBD1
TGTGCCACCAGCAGAGACCCTCTACAGGGGATCTATGGCTACACCTTC
CATSRDPLQGIYGYTF
>14|TRBJ1-2|TRBV28|-|TRBD1
TGTGCCAGCAGAGGACCACAGGGGTCCTATGGCTACACCTTC
CASRGPQGSYGYTF
>15|TRBJ2-5|TRBV3-1/TRBV3-2|once|TRBD1
TGTGCCAGCAGCCAAGCACCGGGACAGGGGGAGACCCAGTACTTC
CASSQAPGQGETQYF
>17|TRBJ2-2|TRBV9|once|-
TGTGCCAGCAGCGTAGTCCCCCTGTGGTCGACAGCCGGGGAGCTGTTTTTT
CASSVVPLWSTAGELFF
>12|TRBJ1-1|TRBV7-8|once|-
TGTGCCAGCAGCCCCTATGGGGGTGAAGCTTTCTTT
CASSPYGGEAFF
>15|TRBJ2-2|TRBV23-1|-|-
TGCGCCAGCAGTCAAGAGGGAGCGAACACCGGGGAGCTGTTTTTT
CASSQEGANTGELFF
>15|TRBJ1-6|TRBV28|-|-
TGTGCCAGCAGTGACACGAGCTCCTATAATTCACCCCTCCACTTT
CASSDTSSYNSPLHF
>14|TRBJ2-1|TRBV27|-|TRBD2
TGTGCCAGCAAACCAATGAGCGGGAGCGGTGAGCAGTTCTTC
CASKPMSGSGEQFF
>13|TRBJ2-7|TRBV19|-|-
TGTGCCGCCTCGATCGGCCTCTCCTACGAGCAGTACTTC
CAASIGLSYEQYF
>12|TRBJ2-1|TRBV5-1|-|-
TGCGCCAGCAGCTTGGTGGTAAATGAGCAGTTCTTC
CASSLVVNEQFF
>17|TRBJ1-4|TRBV15|once|-
TGTGCCACCAGCATCCCCAAGAATCAGGGGAGTAATGAAAAACTGTTTTTT
CATSIPKNQGSNEKLFF
>15|TRBJ2-4|TRBV11-2|once|-
TGTGCCAGCAGCTTAATGACAGGTTTAATGAACATTCAGTACTTC
CASSLMTGLMNIQYF
>17|TRBJ1-2|TRBV19|-|TRBD1
TGTGCCAGTAGTATAGATCGGACAGGGGCGACCAACTATGGCTACACCTTC
CASSIDRTGATNYGYTF
>14|TRBJ2-3|TRBV5-1|once|-
TGCGCCAGCAGCGGGAGTAGAAAGGCAGATACGCAGTATTTT
CASSGSRKADTQYF
>16|TRBJ2-5|TRBV7-8|few|-
TGTGCCAGCAGCTTCACCCAGGGACCCATCGCGGAGACCCAGTACTTC
CASSFTQGPIAETQYF